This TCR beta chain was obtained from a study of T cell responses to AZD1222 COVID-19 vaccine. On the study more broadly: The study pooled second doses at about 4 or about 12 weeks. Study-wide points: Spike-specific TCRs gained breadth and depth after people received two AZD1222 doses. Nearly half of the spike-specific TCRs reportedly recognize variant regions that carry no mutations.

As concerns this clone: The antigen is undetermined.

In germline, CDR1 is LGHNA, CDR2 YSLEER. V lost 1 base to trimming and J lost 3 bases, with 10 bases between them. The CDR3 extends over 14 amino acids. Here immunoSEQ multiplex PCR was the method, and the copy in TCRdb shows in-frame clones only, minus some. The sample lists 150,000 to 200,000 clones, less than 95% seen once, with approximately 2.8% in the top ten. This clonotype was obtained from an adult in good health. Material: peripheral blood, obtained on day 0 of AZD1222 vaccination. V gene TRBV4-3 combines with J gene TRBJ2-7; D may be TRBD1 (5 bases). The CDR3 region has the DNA TGCGCCAGCAGCCAAGCCCGGCAGGGCTACGAGCAGTACTTC. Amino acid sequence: CASSQARQGYEQYF.